These 21 T cell receptor beta chains came from one sample sequenced in a study of OX40 agonist ivuxolimab in advanced cancers. The method was immunoSEQ multiplex PCR; TCRdb's version includes in-frame clones alone and lacks a portion of them. The sample shows approximately 47,000 clones, roughly 86% of them seen only once. Sequenced material: CD4+ or CD8+ T cells sorted from blood, taken in a trial of the OX40 agonist ivuxolimab. The receptor set was obtained from an adult with an advanced solid tumor such as melanoma, head and neck, liver or kidney cancer.

This clone appeared a few times. This chain links TRBV2 with TRBJ1-3; the D is unclear. The CDR3 is made up of 15 amino acids. Germline V gene data show CDR1 as SNHLY and CDR2 as FYNNEI. The germline V and J ends were trimmed by 6 bases and 2 bases, with 14 bases remaining between them. The CDR3 nucleotides are TGTGCCAGCAGGGACCCGGGCTCGCCTGGAAACACCATATATTTT. It yields the protein CASRDPGSPGNTIYF.

The chain is built from TRBV4-3 and TRBJ2-5; D is possibly TRBD2 (5 bases). V dropped 3 bases and J dropped 2 bases, with 7 bases sitting between them. The CDR3 loop spans 13 amino acids. In germline, CDR1 is LGHNA, CDR2 YSLEER. The CDR3 DNA reads TGCGCCAGCAGCCACCGGGATCAAGAGACCCAGTACTTC. Its translation: CASSHRDQETQYF.

This chain links TRBV6-5 with TRBJ2-7; D may be TRBD2 (5 bases). Germline-derived CDR1 and CDR2 are MNHEY and SVGAGI. V was pared by 4 bases and J by 5 bases, with 12 bases between. The CDR3 is 13 residues long. The CDR3 nucleotides are TGTGCCAGCAGTTTAACCCTAGCTCACGAGCAGTACTTC. Encoded protein: CASSLTLAHEQYF.

The genes are TRBV19 and TRBJ1-2, with D unresolved. Germline lookup yields CDR1 LNHDA and CDR2 SQIVND (reference sequence). Trimming took 6 bases from V and 7 from J, leaving 18 bases between them. The CDR3 runs 14 residues. This CDR3 reads CASSPFLERIGYTF. CDR3 sequence (DNA): TGTGCCAGTAGCCCATTCCTGGAAAGAATTGGCTACACCTTC.

This clone has more than one count but fewer than ten. This chain uses TRBV18 with TRBJ1-5; D unresolved. Trimming took off 2 bases at V and 5 bases at J, with 7 bases between the two ends. The CDR3 runs to 13 residues. Germline CDR1 reads KGHSH; CDR2 reads LQKENI. In DNA, the CDR3 is TGTGCCAGCTCACCAATAGCCGATCAGCCCCAGCATTTT. This translates into CASSPIADQPQHF.

This clone was seen just once. This CDR3 reads CASRPSPATNEKLFF. In DNA form, the CDR3 reads TGTGCCAGCAGACCTTCACCCGCAACTAATGAAAAACTGTTTTTT. The chain carries TRBV5-4 and TRBJ1-4; D is unclear. V shed 5 bases and J shed 0 bases, with 11 bases lying between them. The CDR3 contains 15 residues. CDR1 and CDR2 (germline): SGHNT, YYREEE (reference sequence).

The gene calls are TRBV4-1 and TRBJ1-3, with D unresolved. The CDR3 covers 14 residues. Trimming removed 4 bases from V and 4 bases from J, with 11 bases in between. From germline, CDR1 is MGHRA and CDR2 YSYEKL. CDR3 region: CASSPTRTGNTIYF. The DNA for the CDR3 is TGCGCCAGCAGCCCAACACGGACCGGAAACACCATATATTTT.

This chain connects TRBV7-2 to TRBJ1-2, with 9 bases aligning to TRBD1. This CDR3 is built from 15 residues. Germline CDR1 reads SGHTA; CDR2 reads FQGNSA. J lost 4 bases, V lost 5 bases, and 8 bases had no gene match. The CDR3 DNA follows: TGTGCCAGCAGCCCGGCGGGACAGGGTGCCTATGGCTACACCTTC. It specifies CASSPAGQGAYGYTF.

CDR3 region: CASSSVTSADEQFF. The CDR3 nucleotides read TGTGCCAGCAGTTCAGTGACTAGCGCCGATGAGCAGTTCTTC. The chain is built from TRBV2 and TRBJ2-1; 8 nucleotides match TRBD2. Unmatched junction bases numbered 8, after V lost 5 bases and J lost 8 bases. CDR3 length: 14 amino acids. Germline assignment: CDR1 SNHLY and CDR2 FYNNEI. Full variable domain (missing parts from reference TRBV2 and TRBJ2-1): EPEVTQTPSHQVTQMGQEVILRCVPISNHLYFYWYRQILGQKVEFLVSFYNNEISEKSEIFDDQFSVERPDGSNFTLKIRSTKLEDSAMYFCASSSVTSADEQFFGPGTRLTVL.

The V gene is TRBV7-2, the J gene TRBJ2-3; 12 bases are shared with TRBD2. Trimming took 1 base from V and 7 from J; bases not matched to a gene: 9. The CDR3 runs 17 residues. Looked up from germline, CDR1 is SGHTA and CDR2 is FQGNSA. The CDR3 nucleotides read TGTGCCAGCAGCTTAGTCCCCCTAGCGGGAGGGCCATATACGCAGTATTTT. Translation gives CASSLVPLAGGPYTQYF.

The chain carries TRBV6-1 and TRBJ2-5; D might be TRBD2 (6 bases). The J call is doubtful: the DNA matches TRBJ2-7 better. This CDR3 region has 13 residues. Looked up from germline, CDR1 is MNHNS and CDR2 is SASEGT. The CDR3 nucleotides read TGTGCCAGCAGTGAATGGCCAGCGGGCGAGCAGTACTTC. As protein: CASSEWPAGEQYF.

The chain has TRBV13 and TRBJ2-3; D may match TRBD1 or TRBD2 (5 bases each). The ends were cut back, 2 bases at V and 8 bases at J, with 14 bases in the middle. The CDR3 spans 14 residues. Germline lookup yields CDR1 PRHDT and CDR2 FYEKMQ (reference sequence). The CDR3 DNA follows: TGTGCCAGCAGCTTACCGACCCCCGGGGCTACGCAGTATTTT. Encoded protein: CASSLPTPGATQYF.

The chain has TRBV19 and TRBJ2-5; D possibly uses TRBD1 or TRBD2 (5 bases each). This CDR3 comprises 13 residues. V was pared by 6 bases and J by 5 bases, with 13 bases between. Germline V gene sequence: CDR1 LNHDA, CDR2 SQIVND (reference sequence). As DNA, the CDR3 is TGTGCCAGTAGCGGGGCGGCATGGGAGACCCAGTACTTC. Translation: CASSGAAWETQYF.

About this clone: Germline and junction disagree at one end, which may indicate a read error. The chain recombines TRBV19 with TRBJ1-2; D might be TRBD1 (6 bases). CDR1 and CDR2 from the germline V gene are LNHDA and SQIVND (reference sequence). The CDR3 covers 15 residues. CDR3 amino acids: CTSSPTFRGNYGYTF. DNA of the CDR3: TGTACCAGTAGTCCTACCTTCAGGGGAAACTATGGCTACACCTTC.

The chain recombines TRBV30 with TRBJ2-2; 11 positions match TRBD2. This CDR3 spans 16 amino acids. Germline V CDR1 and CDR2: GTSNPN, SVGIG (reference sequence). Trimming took 2 bases from V and 1 from J; bases not matched to a gene: 3. The CDR3 sequence is CAWSRGTSGNTGELFF. CDR3 nucleotides: TGTGCCTGGAGTAGAGGGACTAGCGGGAACACCGGGGAGCTGTTTTTT.

The chain uses TRBV7-2 and TRBJ2-1; 7 bases are shared with TRBD2. Per the germline V gene, CDR1 is SGHTA and CDR2 is FQGNSA. V was pared by 4 bases and J by 2 bases, with 5 bases of the junction left unmatched. The CDR3 consists of 15 residues. The DNA for the CDR3 is TGTGCCAGCAGCTATTCTAGCGGAACCTACAATGAGCAGTTCTTC. The encoded protein is CASSYSSGTYNEQFF. The whole variable domain, remainder taken from reference TRBV7-2 and TRBJ2-1, is GAGVSQSPSNKVTEKGKDVELRCDPISGHTALYWYRQSLGQGLEFLIYFQGNSAPDKSGLPSDRFSAERTGGSVSTLTIQRTQQEDSAVYLCASSYSSGTYNEQFFGPGTRLTVL.

The chain carries TRBV5-1 and TRBJ2-2; TRBD1 might be the D (5 bases). Trimming removed 0 bases at V and 1 base at J, with 7 bases between. Per germline, CDR1 SGHRS and CDR2 YFSETQ. The CDR3 spans 15 residues. This CDR3 reads CASSLGTMNTGELFF. The DNA for the CDR3 is TGCGCCAGCAGCTTGGGGACAATGAACACCGGGGAGCTGTTTTTT.

The chain couples TRBV7-8 to TRBJ1-3, with D possibly matching TRBD1 (5 bases). The CDR3 is 19 residues long. Germline V CDR1 and CDR2: SGHVS, FQNEAQ. The V end lost 8 bases, the J end lost 4 bases, and 30 bases lay between the germline ends. The CDR3 DNA reads as TGTGCCAGCGCCCTTCTCTCCCCCGCCGGGGCAGGATTGGGAAACACCATATATTTT. This sequence encodes CASALLSPAGAGLGNTIYF.

This clone was seen a handful of times. This chain joins TRBV19 and TRBJ1-4; D possibly corresponds to TRBD1 (6 bases). The V end lost 7 bases, the J end lost 6 bases, and 15 bases lay between the germline ends. Per the germline V gene, CDR1 is LNHDA and CDR2 is SQIVND (reference sequence). There are 14 residues in the CDR3. The CDR3 bases are TGTGCCAGTAAAGTTGCCAGGGGTGATGAAAAACTGTTTTTT. It specifies CASKVARGDEKLFF.

V usage is TRBV6-5 and J usage is TRBJ1-1; TRBD1 might be the D (6 bases). This CDR3 is built from 14 residues. Trimming shortened V by 7 bases and J by 4 bases, and 16 bases separated the two germline ends. Germline loops: CDR1 MNHEY, CDR2 SVGAGI. The CDR3 loop reads CASKGQPGRTEAFF. For the CDR3, the DNA is TGTGCCAGCAAGGGACAACCCGGTCGCACTGAAGCTTTCTTT.

The sample holds one count of this clone. The chain joins TRBV28 to TRBJ2-1; 13 positions match TRBD2. CDR1 is MDHEN, CDR2 SYDVKM, per germline. This CDR3 has 19 amino acids. The junction had 12 bases not matched to a gene; V was cut back by 3 bases and J by 4 bases. The CDR3 sequence: CASSLGGLAGFLIYNEQFF. CDR3 sequence (DNA): TGTGCCAGCAGTTTGGGGGGACTAGCGGGATTCCTTATATACAATGAGCAGTTCTTC.